This T cell receptor beta chain was observed in a study of OX40 agonist ivuxolimab in advanced cancers. Study-wide context: Under the entry rules, prior anti-PD-1, anti-PD-L1 or anti-CTLA-4 therapy was allowed, and approximately 40% had some. Study-level points and caveats: The work left the antigen specificity of expanded peripheral T cells undetermined. CD4+ and CD8+ blood T cells expanded clonally by week 6 at 0.1 to 3.0 mg/kg.

The CDR3 has 13 amino acids. CDR1 and CDR2 from the germline V gene are MDHEN and SYDVKM. Trimming took 5 bases from V and 1 from J, leaving 5 bases between them. Concerning this clone: Its matching antigen is unknown.

Baseline, cycle 4 day 1, and cycle 7 day 1 were the blood sampling points. Generated by immunoSEQ multiplex PCR, the TCRdb table keeps only in-frame clones and is missing some. The table records around 70,000 clones, 80% to 95% of them present only once. The sequence came from an adult with an advanced solid tumor such as melanoma, head and neck, liver or kidney cancer. The V call is TRBV28, the J call TRBJ2-2; no firm D call. The specimen comprised CD4+ or CD8+ T cells sorted from blood, sampled in a trial of the OX40 agonist ivuxolimab. CDR3 sequence reads: CASSNWNTGELFF. The CDR3 DNA sequence: TGTGCCAGCAGTAATTGGAACACCGGGGAGCTGTTTTTT.